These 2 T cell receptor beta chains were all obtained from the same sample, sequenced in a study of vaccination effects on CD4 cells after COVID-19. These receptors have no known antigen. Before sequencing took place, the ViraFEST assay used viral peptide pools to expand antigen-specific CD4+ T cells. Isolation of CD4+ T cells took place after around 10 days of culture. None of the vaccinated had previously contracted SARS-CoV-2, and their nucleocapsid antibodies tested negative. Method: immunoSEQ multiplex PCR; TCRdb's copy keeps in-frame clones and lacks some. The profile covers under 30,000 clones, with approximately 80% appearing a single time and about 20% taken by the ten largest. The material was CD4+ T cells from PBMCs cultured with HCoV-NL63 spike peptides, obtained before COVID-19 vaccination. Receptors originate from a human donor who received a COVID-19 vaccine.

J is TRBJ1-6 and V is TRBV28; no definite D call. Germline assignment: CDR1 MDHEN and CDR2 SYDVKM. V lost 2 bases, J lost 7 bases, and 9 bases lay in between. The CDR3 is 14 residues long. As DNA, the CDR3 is TGTGCCAGCAGTTTACGGGGTGGGAATTCACCCCTCCACTTT. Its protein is CASSLRGGNSPLHF.

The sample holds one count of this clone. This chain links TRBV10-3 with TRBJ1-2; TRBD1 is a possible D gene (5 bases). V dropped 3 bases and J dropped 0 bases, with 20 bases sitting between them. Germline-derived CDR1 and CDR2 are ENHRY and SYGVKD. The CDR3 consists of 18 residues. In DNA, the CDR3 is TGTGCCATCAGTGACTCCCCGGGACGGAAAGACACTAACTATGGCTACACCTTC. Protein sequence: CAISDSPGRKDTNYGYTF.